Given below is one TCR beta chain in context. Its cognate antigen is unknown. This entry comes from a study of cytotoxic CD8 clonotypes in ibrutinib-treated CLL. Looking at the study overall: Response samples were taken after a median roughly 13 months of treatment, range 6 to 36.

Sequencing used immunoSEQ multiplex PCR; TCRdb keeps in-frame clones, though not all of them. The table records approximately 50,000 clones, about 54% of them present only once. Overall study results and limits: Against age-matched healthy donors, baseline clonality ran higher and tracked circulating CD8+ T-cell counts. Stable or contracted on treatment, public clonotypes were also uncommon.

The CDR3 spans 14 residues. Germline V gene lookup returns CDR1 MNHNY and CDR2 SVGAGI (reference sequence). The J segment lost 4 bases and the V segment lost 6 bases, leaving 5 bases of the junction unmatched. The origin of this receptor is a human donor with chronic lymphocytic leukemia. The rearrangement links TRBV6-6 to TRBJ2-3, with 9 bases aligning to TRBD1. Source: PBMCs, taken at disease progression, from a patient treated with ibrutinib. CDR3 residues: CASRGTGIADTQYF. The CDR3 DNA reads as TGTGCCAGCAGGGGGACAGGGATCGCAGATACGCAGTATTTT.